The 17 T cell receptor beta chains reported below all come from one sample, sequenced in a study of blood T cells in healthy people across ages. PCR was performed a second time for about 6 to 11 cycles using a sample-barcoded 5' primer and a J-beta primer mix. Via MiXCR, TCRdb re-called the 5' RACE reads, giving one row per CDR3 protein. The sample shows just under 550,000 distinct CDR3 sequences, 20% to 30% of them seen only once. This sample was also put to use in a study of T cells of mothers and their children.

Source material: blood. These receptor sequences come from a boy under 18 in good health.

This clonotype came up a few times. The rearrangement joins TRBV4-3 to TRBJ1-1; tentatively, D is TRBD1 (6 bases). The CDR3 runs to 18 residues. CDR1 and CDR2 (germline): LGHNA, YSLEER. V was trimmed by 2 bases and J by 1 base, leaving 20 bases between them. The CDR3 coding sequence is TGCGCCAGCAGCCAAAGGGAAGAGGTCTGGGGGGCGAACACTGAAGCTTTCTTT. Translated: CASSQREEVWGANTEAFF.

This clonotype was counted ten times or more. CDR3 nucleotide sequence: TGTGCCAGCAGCCAGCCTACCGTAGCGGGAGGGGACTACAATGAGCAGTTCTTC. It specifies CASSQPTVAGGDYNEQFF. The rearrangement joins TRBV4-2 to TRBJ2-1; 11 nucleotides agree with TRBD2. CDR1 and CDR2 from the germline V gene are LGHNA and YNFKEQ. The CDR3 is 18 residues long. J lost 3 bases, V lost 3 bases, and 10 bases had no gene match.

Regarding this clonotype: The junction and the germline gene differ at one end; a read error may be behind it. The chain uses TRBV18 and TRBJ1-2; no definite D call. CDR1 and CDR2 from the germline V gene are KGHSH and LQKENI. The CDR3 extends over 13 amino acids. The CDR3 bases are TGTGCCTGCTCACCAACAATGGAAGCTGGCTACACCTTC. Translated, it gives CACSPTMEAGYTF.

This clonotype came up a few times. The rearrangement uses TRBV9 and TRBJ2-2; D is possibly TRBD2 (5 bases). V lost 3 bases to trimming and J lost 0 bases, with 12 bases between them. The germline V gene has CDR1 SGDLS and CDR2 YYNGEE. This CDR3 region has 16 residues. CDR3 nucleotides: TGTGCCAGCAGCGGGGAGTTGGGTCCGAACACCGGGGAGCTGTTTTTT. Protein product: CASSGELGPNTGELFF.

This clonotype was observed a few times. The genes are TRBV2 and TRBJ1-6, with 8 nucleotides matching TRBD1. The ends lost 4 bases at V and 8 bases at J; junction bases unmatched: 7. Germline assignment: CDR1 SNHLY and CDR2 FYNNEI. The length of the CDR3 is 15 residues. In DNA, the CDR3 is TGTGCCAGCAGTGTCAGGGGGCGACTGGATTCACCCCTCCACTTT. Translation: CASSVRGRLDSPLHF.

This clonotype appeared many times. The chain uses TRBV28 and TRBJ2-3, with a tentative D call TRBD1 (5 bases). The CDR3 is 15 residues long. V was pared by 4 bases and J by 6 bases, with 17 bases between. Germline loops: CDR1 MDHEN, CDR2 SYDVKM. The CDR3, as DNA: TGTGCCAGCAGTTCACGAATCGGGTCAGGGGATACGCAGTATTTT. Translated, it gives CASSSRIGSGDTQYF.

The chain is built from TRBV5-4 and TRBJ2-3, with D uncertain. The germline gives CDR1 SGHNT, CDR2 YYREEE (reference sequence). The CDR3 covers 13 residues. Trimming left V 1 base short and J 5 bases short, with 8 bases between. Here the CDR3 DNA reads TGTGCCAGCAGCTTGATTTTAGGAGATACGCAGTATTTT. Translation: CASSLILGDTQYF.

The table lists this clonotype with many counts. The chain uses TRBV28 and TRBJ1-6; the D gene is possibly TRBD1 (5 bases). Trimming cost V 7 bases and J 9 bases, with 16 bases left between them. The CDR3 consists of 14 residues. Germline-derived CDR1 and CDR2 are MDHEN and SYDVKM. CDR3 residues: CASTDLNGASPLHF. CDR3 DNA: TGTGCCAGCACGGACTTAAACGGGGCTTCACCCCTCCACTTT.

Comments on this clonotype: Lacking the conserved final phenylalanine or tryptophan, this CDR3 likely reflects a read error. The chain has TRBV12-3 or TRBV12-4 and TRBJ2-7; either TRBD1 or TRBD2 may fit D (5 bases each). V lost 6 bases to trimming and J lost 3 bases, with 15 bases between them. The CDR3 covers 14 residues. The CDR3 protein is CASRPRGRLYEQYL. The CDR3 DNA reads as TGTGCCAGCAGACCCCGGGGCCGACTCTACGAGCAGTACCTC.

Only a few counts were recorded for this clonotype. The CDR3 reads CASSTPSGGSISYEQYF. DNA of the CDR3: TGTGCCAGCAGCACCCCGAGCGGGGGAAGCATCTCCTACGAGCAGTACTTC. This sequence joins TRBV7-6 and TRBJ2-5; 8 positions agree with TRBD2. The last part of the DNA fits TRBJ2-7 better; the J call may be wrong. The CDR3 sequence is 17 residues long. CDR1 is SGHVS, CDR2 FNYEAQ, per germline.

This clonotype was found a few times. The V and J genes are TRBV10-3 and TRBJ1-3; D call uncertain. V lost 10 bases and J lost 8, with 18 bases in between. The CDR3 loop spans 13 amino acids. Germline V gives CDR1 ENHRY, CDR2 SYGVKD. CDR3 in amino acids: CATHPGGVDTIYF. In nucleotides, the CDR3 is TGTGCCACCCACCCGGGAGGCGTTGACACCATATATTTT.

The rearrangement joins TRBV7-3 to TRBJ2-5; 7 bases are shared with TRBD2. The germline gives CDR1 SGHTA, CDR2 FQGTGA. This CDR3 is built from 18 residues. Trimming took 2 bases from V and 5 from J; bases not matched to a gene: 17. For the CDR3, the DNA is TGTGCCAGCAGCTTAGGTAACCTAGCGGCAGGCAAGGGGGAGACCCAGTACTTC. It translates to CASSLGNLAAGKGETQYF. The full variable domain, completed using reference TRBV7-3 and TRBJ2-5, is GAGVSQTPSNKVTEKGKYVELRCDPISGHTALYWYRQSLGQGPEFLIYFQGTGAADDSGLPNDRFFAVRPEGSVSTLKIQRTERGDSAVYLCASSLGNLAAGKGETQYFGPGTRLLVL.

This clonotype has at least ten counts. The junction does not match germline at one end; this may be a read error. The CDR3 here is CASSLDPETQYF. The CDR3 region has the DNA TGTGCCAGCAGCTTGGACCCAGAGACCCAGTACTTC. The rearrangement joins TRBV5-1 to TRBJ2-5; D call uncertain. Germline V gene data show CDR1 as SGHRS and CDR2 as YFSETQ. The CDR3 has 12 amino acids.

This clonotype showed up just a few times. The chain carries TRBV5-1 and TRBJ2-5; either TRBD1 or TRBD2 may fit D (6 bases each). Germline lookup yields CDR1 SGHRS and CDR2 YFSETQ. V was cut by 4 bases and J by 5 bases, with 27 bases left in between. This CDR3 spans 18 amino acids. The CDR3 DNA sequence: TGCGCCAGCAGCCCCCCCGGCATTTTGGAAGGGGGGCTGGAGACCCAGTACTTC. This sequence encodes CASSPPGILEGGLETQYF.

The V call is TRBV20-1, the J call TRBJ2-7; D is unclear. This CDR3 has 12 amino acids. Trimming shortened V by 3 bases and J by 6 bases, and 12 bases separated the two germline ends. Germline V gene sequence: CDR1 DFQATT, CDR2 SNEGSKA (reference sequence). The DNA for the CDR3 is TGCAGTGCTAGGCTCCCCTATGGCGAGCAGTACTTC. Protein product: CSARLPYGEQYF.

This rearrangement joins TRBV6-2 or TRBV6-3 to TRBJ2-5; the match to TRBD2 covers 9 bases. CDR3 length: 17 amino acids. Trimming took 2 bases from V and 2 from J; bases not matched to a gene: 9. Germline CDR1 MNHEY, CDR2 SVGEGT. CDR3 sequence reads: CASSYGFRSGGQETQYF. The DNA for the CDR3 is TGTGCCAGCAGTTACGGCTTTCGGAGCGGGGGGCAAGAGACCCAGTACTTC.

There are a few counts of this clonotype. The V call is TRBV7-9, the J call TRBJ2-1, with TRBD2 matching over 10 bases. CDR1 SEHNR and CDR2 FQNEAQ come from the germline V gene (reference sequence). With 6 bases clipped from V and 5 bases from J, the junction kept 4 bases outside the gene matches. The CDR3 runs to 14 residues. The CDR3 loop reads CASRRTSGDNEQFF. The CDR3 bases are TGTGCCAGCAGGAGGACTAGCGGCGACAATGAGCAGTTCTTC.